This is a list of T cell receptor beta chains from one sample in a study of OX40 agonist ivuxolimab in advanced cancers. Generated by immunoSEQ multiplex PCR, the TCRdb table keeps only in-frame clones and is missing some. Seen here are over 45,000 clones, 60% to 85% observed once, and the top ten hold approximately 2.1%. Sample: CD4+ or CD8+ T cells sorted from blood, taken in a trial of the OX40 agonist ivuxolimab. These receptors all come from an adult with an advanced solid tumor such as melanoma, head and neck, liver or kidney cancer. Each CDR3 is given with its conserved first and last residue. Fields, in order: D gene, J gene, clone size, V gene, CDR3 DNA, CDR3 protein. D genes are given only for firm matches. The size entry is marked missing in some rows and otherwise reads once, few, many or a size class.

D gene: NA; J gene: TRBJ2-3; clone size: NA; V gene: TRBV29-1; CDR3 DNA: TGCAGCGTTGAGGTATCAGGCACAGATACGCAGTATTTT; CDR3 protein: CSVEVSGTDTQYF
D gene: NA; J gene: TRBJ1-1; clone size: NA; V gene: TRBV5-1; CDR3 DNA: TGCGCCAGCAGTTTTGCGGGGACGTCTAACACTGAAGCTTTCTTT; CDR3 protein: CASSFAGTSNTEAFF
D gene: NA; J gene: TRBJ2-3; clone size: once; V gene: TRBV7-9; CDR3 DNA: TGTGCCAGCAGCTTAACGGGTGGGGCAGGAGATACGCAGTATTTT; CDR3 protein: CASSLTGGAGDTQYF
D gene: NA; J gene: TRBJ2-1; clone size: once; V gene: TRBV7-2; CDR3 DNA: TGTGCCAGCAGCTACTCCGGGACTGCCAAATCTAGGGAGCAGTTCTTC; CDR3 protein: CASSYSGTAKSREQFF
D gene: NA; J gene: TRBJ2-7; clone size: NA; V gene: TRBV10-3; CDR3 DNA: TGTGCCATCCGACAGGGAGGCTACGAGCAGTACTTC; CDR3 protein: CAIRQGGYEQYF
D gene: NA; J gene: TRBJ2-3; clone size: NA; V gene: TRBV19; CDR3 DNA: TGTGCCAGTAGTATACAGGGGACAGATACGCAGTATTTT; CDR3 protein: CASSIQGTDTQYF
D gene: NA; J gene: TRBJ1-5; clone size: few; V gene: TRBV11-3; CDR3 DNA: TGTGCCAGCAGCTTAGTTGAGGTTTTGGGGAGCAATCAGCCCCAGCATTTT; CDR3 protein: CASSLVEVLGSNQPQHF
D gene: NA; J gene: TRBJ2-7; clone size: NA; V gene: TRBV5-5; CDR3 DNA: TGTGCCAGCAGCCCCCTCAACGAGCAGTACTTC; CDR3 protein: CASSPLNEQYF
D gene: NA; J gene: TRBJ2-7; clone size: NA; V gene: TRBV14; CDR3 DNA: TGTGCCAGCAGCCAAGTGGCGACCTATACCTACGAGCAGTACTTC; CDR3 protein: CASSQVATYTYEQYF
D gene: NA; J gene: TRBJ1-2; clone size: NA; V gene: TRBV7-9; CDR3 DNA: TGTGCCAGCAGCTTACAGGGATGGGACTATGGCTACACCTTC; CDR3 protein: CASSLQGWDYGYTF
D gene: NA; J gene: TRBJ2-1; clone size: few; V gene: TRBV7-2; CDR3 DNA: TGTGCCACCCAGTGGCGGTTCTTC; CDR3 protein: CATQWRFF
D gene: TRBD1; J gene: TRBJ2-7; clone size: NA; V gene: TRBV7-3; CDR3 DNA: TGTGCCAGCAGCCTTATCTTGACCGGACAGGGAAAAACTAGTTTC; CDR3 protein: CASSLILTGQGKTSF
D gene: NA; J gene: TRBJ2-4; clone size: few; V gene: TRBV19; CDR3 DNA: TGTGCCAGTATGGGGCAGGCGAATGGGGAAAACATTCAGTACTTC; CDR3 protein: CASMGQANGENIQYF
D gene: TRBD2; J gene: TRBJ2-3; clone size: NA; V gene: TRBV10-3; CDR3 DNA: TGTGCCATCAGTGAAGATAGCGGGGGAGGAGATACGCAGTATTTT; CDR3 protein: CAISEDSGGGDTQYF
D gene: NA; J gene: TRBJ1-2; clone size: NA; V gene: TRBV7-8; CDR3 DNA: TGTGCCAGCAGCTTAGAAGGGGAGTACTATGGCTACACCTTC; CDR3 protein: CASSLEGEYYGYTF
D gene: TRBD1; J gene: TRBJ1-4; clone size: NA; V gene: TRBV7-2; CDR3 DNA: TGTGCCAGCAGCCCCCGGGACAGGGGAAAAACAACTAATGAAAAACTGTTTTTT; CDR3 protein: CASSPRDRGKTTNEKLFF
D gene: TRBD2; J gene: TRBJ2-2; clone size: NA; V gene: TRBV4-2; CDR3 DNA: TGTGCCAGCGCGGGGGGAGGGGGGACCGGGGAGCTGTTTTTT; CDR3 protein: CASAGGGGTGELFF
D gene: NA; J gene: TRBJ1-1; clone size: NA; V gene: TRBV18; CDR3 DNA: TGTGCCAGCTCACCACCCGCACTACAGGGACGAACTGAAGCTTTCTTT; CDR3 protein: CASSPPALQGRTEAFF
D gene: NA; J gene: TRBJ1-1; clone size: once; V gene: TRBV5-6; CDR3 DNA: TGTGCCAGCAGCTTGGTTAGTGGTGATGGAGCTTTCTTT; CDR3 protein: CASSLVSGDGAFF
D gene: NA; J gene: TRBJ2-5; clone size: NA; V gene: TRBV6-5; CDR3 DNA: TGTGCCAGCAGTTACATCGGAGGTGAGACCCAGTACTTC; CDR3 protein: CASSYIGGETQYF
D gene: NA; J gene: TRBJ1-5; clone size: NA; V gene: TRBV7-2; CDR3 DNA: TGTGCCAGCAGCTATGGGGGGGTTAGCAATCAGCCCCAGCATTTT; CDR3 protein: CASSYGGVSNQPQHF
D gene: TRBD2; J gene: TRBJ2-1; clone size: NA; V gene: TRBV6-6; CDR3 DNA: TGTGCCAGCAGTCCCGCCGACAGCGGGGGGGCAGGGGAGCAGTTCTTC; CDR3 protein: CASSPADSGGAGEQFF
D gene: NA; J gene: TRBJ1-5; clone size: NA; V gene: TRBV28; CDR3 DNA: TGTGCCAGCAGTTTATCTGGGGTGTCAGGCAATCAGCCCCAGCATTTT; CDR3 protein: CASSLSGVSGNQPQHF
D gene: NA; J gene: TRBJ2-7; clone size: NA; V gene: TRBV5-5; CDR3 DNA: TGTGCCAGCAGCTTGGCGGAGGGTTACGAGCAGTACTTC; CDR3 protein: CASSLAEGYEQYF
D gene: NA; J gene: TRBJ2-3; clone size: NA; V gene: TRBV5-8; CDR3 DNA: TGTGCCAGCAGTTCGACCACGGGTCTCGAGGGCACAGATACGCAGTATTTT; CDR3 protein: CASSSTTGLEGTDTQYF
D gene: NA; J gene: TRBJ2-1; clone size: NA; V gene: TRBV15; CDR3 DNA: TGTGCCACCAGCAGAGGGGGGGTTCAACTGGGCGAGCAGTTCTTC; CDR3 protein: CATSRGGVQLGEQFF
D gene: TRBD1; J gene: TRBJ1-4; clone size: NA; V gene: TRBV15; CDR3 DNA: TGTGCCACCAGCAGGGAGCTCCTGGACAGGGTTAATGAAAAACTGTTTTTT; CDR3 protein: CATSRELLDRVNEKLFF
D gene: TRBD2; J gene: TRBJ2-4; clone size: NA; V gene: TRBV5-8; CDR3 DNA: TGTGCCAGCAGCTTGGTAGCGGGGGTGAAGGCCAAAAACATTCAGTACTTC; CDR3 protein: CASSLVAGVKAKNIQYF
D gene: NA; J gene: TRBJ2-3; clone size: NA; V gene: TRBV18; CDR3 DNA: TGTGCCAGCTCACCACCTGTGGGAGGGGGCGATACGCAGTATTTT; CDR3 protein: CASSPPVGGGDTQYF
D gene: NA; J gene: TRBJ1-2; clone size: NA; V gene: TRBV10-3; CDR3 DNA: TGTGCCATCAGTGAACGACAGTCCGAATATGGCTACACCTTC; CDR3 protein: CAISERQSEYGYTF
D gene: TRBD1; J gene: TRBJ1-1; clone size: NA; V gene: TRBV28; CDR3 DNA: TGTGCCAGCAGTTTGGTCAGGGGGCGCGTCCCTGAAGCTTTCTTT; CDR3 protein: CASSLVRGRVPEAFF
D gene: TRBD1; J gene: TRBJ2-5; clone size: NA; V gene: TRBV10-3; CDR3 DNA: TGTGCCATCAGGCCAGGGGGCGCGGACAGAGAGACCCAGTACTTC; CDR3 protein: CAIRPGGADRETQYF
D gene: NA; J gene: TRBJ2-3; clone size: NA; V gene: TRBV28; CDR3 DNA: TGTGCCAGCACATCCATTGGTACAGGAATGGATACGCAGTATTTT; CDR3 protein: CASTSIGTGMDTQYF
D gene: TRBD1; J gene: TRBJ2-7; clone size: NA; V gene: TRBV7-2; CDR3 DNA: TGTGCCAGCAGCCCGCAGGGGGCGCGGTCCTACGAGCAGTACTTC; CDR3 protein: CASSPQGARSYEQYF
D gene: NA; J gene: TRBJ1-2; clone size: NA; V gene: TRBV27; CDR3 DNA: TGTGCCAGCAGTTCGCCGGGACCTAACTATGGCTACACCTTC; CDR3 protein: CASSSPGPNYGYTF
D gene: NA; J gene: TRBJ2-2; clone size: NA; V gene: TRBV2; CDR3 DNA: TGTGCCAGCAGCACAGGGAACACCGGGGAGCTGTTTTTT; CDR3 protein: CASSTGNTGELFF
D gene: TRBD2; J gene: TRBJ2-1; clone size: NA; V gene: TRBV5-6; CDR3 DNA: TGTGCCAGCAGCTTTAGCGGGGGGGCCTATGAGCAGTTCTTC; CDR3 protein: CASSFSGGAYEQFF
D gene: TRBD2; J gene: TRBJ2-2; clone size: NA; V gene: TRBV11-3; CDR3 DNA: TGTGCCAACAGCCCTAGCGGGAGAGGGACCGGGGAGCTGTTTTTT; CDR3 protein: CANSPSGRGTGELFF
D gene: NA; J gene: TRBJ1-1; clone size: few; V gene: TRBV19; CDR3 DNA: TGTGCCAGTAGTTCTCCCCGGACACTTTTGAACACTGAAGCTTTCTTT; CDR3 protein: CASSSPRTLLNTEAFF
D gene: TRBD2; J gene: TRBJ2-7; clone size: few; V gene: TRBV5-1; CDR3 DNA: TGCGCCAGCAGCGAGGGACTAGCGGGAGGGCCAGTGCAGTACTTC; CDR3 protein: CASSEGLAGGPVQYF
D gene: NA; J gene: TRBJ2-3; clone size: NA; V gene: TRBV19; CDR3 DNA: TGTGCCAGTAGACTAGACTTTAGCACAGATACGCAGTATTTT; CDR3 protein: CASRLDFSTDTQYF
D gene: NA; J gene: TRBJ1-4; clone size: NA; V gene: TRBV6-9; CDR3 DNA: TGTGCCAGCAGACGCCAGGGGCGGACTAATGAAAAACTGTTTTTT; CDR3 protein: CASRRQGRTNEKLFF
D gene: NA; J gene: TRBJ2-1; clone size: NA; V gene: TRBV11-3; CDR3 DNA: TGTGCCAGCAGCCCGTCCCGGGACACCTCCTACAATGAGCAGTTCTTC; CDR3 protein: CASSPSRDTSYNEQFF
D gene: NA; J gene: TRBJ1-2; clone size: NA; V gene: TRBV19; CDR3 DNA: TGTGCCAGTAGTATGGAGGCGACAGATGACTATGGCTACACCTTC; CDR3 protein: CASSMEATDDYGYTF
D gene: TRBD1; J gene: TRBJ2-7; clone size: NA; V gene: TRBV6-5; CDR3 DNA: TGTGCCAGCAGTTATAGATCGGGACAGGGGGGCTACGAGCAGTACTTC; CDR3 protein: CASSYRSGQGGYEQYF
D gene: NA; J gene: TRBJ2-7; clone size: NA; V gene: TRBV9; CDR3 DNA: TGTGCCAGCAGCGTAGGTGACTTTTCCTCCTCCTACGAGCAGTACTTC; CDR3 protein: CASSVGDFSSSYEQYF
D gene: TRBD1; J gene: TRBJ2-5; clone size: NA; V gene: TRBV6-6; CDR3 DNA: TGTGCCAGCAGCCAGGGGGCGGGTGAGACCCAGTACTTC; CDR3 protein: CASSQGAGETQYF
D gene: NA; J gene: TRBJ1-2; clone size: NA; V gene: TRBV29-1; CDR3 DNA: TGCAGCGTGGACCCGACAGGAGGCTACACCTTC; CDR3 protein: CSVDPTGGYTF
D gene: TRBD1; J gene: TRBJ1-4; clone size: few; V gene: TRBV2; CDR3 DNA: TGTGCCAGCCTCCGACAGGGGTCAACTAATGAAAAACTGTTTTTT; CDR3 protein: CASLRQGSTNEKLFF
D gene: TRBD2; J gene: TRBJ2-5; clone size: NA; V gene: TRBV6-5; CDR3 DNA: TGTGCCAGCAGTCTACTAGCGAACCAAGAGACCCAGTACTTC; CDR3 protein: CASSLLANQETQYF
D gene: TRBD2; J gene: TRBJ2-4; clone size: NA; V gene: TRBV4-3; CDR3 DNA: TGCGCCAGCAGCCAAGTCTCAGGGACTACCGCTGGAAACATTCAGTACTTC; CDR3 protein: CASSQVSGTTAGNIQYF
D gene: NA; J gene: TRBJ1-4; clone size: NA; V gene: TRBV5-5; CDR3 DNA: TGTGCCAGCAGCTTTGGCTCTCATAATGAAAAACTGTTTTTT; CDR3 protein: CASSFGSHNEKLFF
D gene: NA; J gene: TRBJ2-3; clone size: medium-sized; V gene: TRBV20-1; CDR3 DNA: TGCAGTGCCAGAACAGATACGCAGTATTTT; CDR3 protein: CSARTDTQYF
D gene: NA; J gene: TRBJ1-1; clone size: NA; V gene: TRBV5-4; CDR3 DNA: TGTGCCAGCAGCTTGGCAGAGAACACTGAAGCTTTCTTT; CDR3 protein: CASSLAENTEAFF